The TCR beta chain described here comes from a study of blood T cells in healthy people across ages (dated by TCRdb to between 2014 and 2017). In the study overall: Template switching captured roughly one uniquely barcoded TCR beta cDNA molecule per two T cells in model experiments. Age-related changes in TCR beta repertoire diversity were measured in the study by deep sequencing normalized with unique cDNA molecular identifiers. Donors were grouped into four age groups: young (average 16 years), middle-aged (roughly 38), aged (around 60) and long-lived (approximately 81). To avoid experimental bias, donors of different ages were randomly spread across the sequencing lanes. For two donors (one aged 18 to 29 and one aged 80 or older), the study analyzed two additional independent replicas of 1 million unique cDNA reads from the same blood draw.

Overall study outcomes, separate from this receptor: Because profiling used bulk unsorted PBMCs, naive and antigen-experienced compartments could not be compared conclusively. The percentage of naive T cells measured by flow cytometry correlated strongly with observed TCR beta diversity. Estimates of total diversity based on one million sequenced T cells were regarded as lower bounds and as underestimates. Donor CMV infection status was unknown, potentially confounding age-related changes in expanded clonotypes. Compared with the aged group, the long-lived group had more naive CD4+ T cells, fewer expanded clones and increased TCR diversity, a pattern suggesting age selection. Observed TCR beta diversity per million T cells fell roughly linearly with age, and a significant reduction was already apparent by age about 38.

For this clonotype: It lacks a known antigen. No base quality values were provided; no much bigger clone lies one nucleotide off.

The library was generated by 5' RACE. The instrument was an Illumina HiSeq 2500. A second PCR of about 7 to 12 cycles was performed with a sample-barcoded 5' primer and a J-beta primer mix. Each TCR beta cDNA molecule received a unique molecular identifier from a template-switch 5' adaptor carrying 12 random nucleotides. Each sample yielded at least 2.5 million CDR3-containing paired-end reads. All of the RNA was converted into first-strand cDNA using the Mint cDNA synthesis kit, with a TRBC-specific oligonucleotide serving as the primer. All cDNA was treated with uracil-DNA glycosylase and then went through a first 18-cycle PCR with the universal primers M1SS and BC2_uni_R. As for the original processing: Normalization of each sample was performed by random selection of 1 million high-quality reads, each carrying a distinct molecular identifier. Reads with shared molecular identifiers were discarded instead of being binned into consensus sequences. CDR3 identification, clonotype clustering and error correction used MiTCR with a Q25 quality threshold and the strictest error-elimination algorithm. A nonparametric unseen species model with Euler transformation was used to estimate a lower bound on total TCR beta diversity. TCRdb trimmed public reads at Q25 via fastp, called clones via MiXCR and kept in-frame beta chains. One record per CDR3 amino acid sequence lists the most common genes and DNA. TCRdb's processing, not the study's, gives the V and J calls here. Counted in this sample were approximately 800,000 distinct CDR3 sequences; roughly 60% of them appeared once. Jointly, the top ten make up around 22% of the sample.

The roughly 39 donors, aged roughly 6 to 100 years, were systemically healthy Caucasian individuals from Russia. Roughly 9.5 milliliters of peripheral blood were drawn from each donor into EDTA-treated Vacutainer tubes. PBMCs were isolated by Ficoll-Paque density-gradient centrifugation, with at least 7 million obtained per sample. Trizol reagent was used to extract total RNA from PBMCs, with at least 5 micrograms per sample. Naive CD45RAhigh/CD27high T cell percentages were measured by flow cytometry on a PBMC aliquot from every donor. The TCR sequence derives from a man aged 25-45 years in good health. Material for sequencing was blood.

The CDR3 reads CASTSTGQGVSYTF. The DNA reads as follows: TGTGCCAGCACGTCCACCGGTCAGGGCGTTAGCTACACCTTC. The rearranged chain carries TRBV28 and TRBJ1-2; the D segment could be TRBD1, given 5 matching bases. Relative to germline, V is 7 bases shorter and J is 9 bases shorter, with 21 bases between their ends. The CDR1 and CDR2 encoded by the germline V gene are MDHEN and SYDVKM. The CDR3, cysteine through phenylalanine, is 14 amino acids long. The only DNA kept is the CDR3, 42 bases in frame from the first base.